Sequencing of this T cell receptor (beta chain) was carried out in a study of blood T cell repertoires in COVID-19. Background on the study: From T cells, B-cell-depleted T cells, or PBMCs came the material, which was cDNA or gDNA.

Methods used by the authors: Nucleated cell counts were estimated from reference gene primer amplification. Assay used: immunoSEQ multiplex PCR; TCRdb lists only in-frame clones, some missing. V and J calls and clone size follow that table, whereas D and trimming were derived from the DNA. The table records a few hundred thousand clones, approximately 83% of them present only once. Participant-reported clinical history was the basis for cohort assignment. Symptom resolution, clearance, or two negative PCRs marked donors in Cohort 3 as recovered. Trimming removed 2 bases from V and 4 bases from J, with 5 bases in between. Germline V CDR1 and CDR2: MNHNS, SASEGT. The CDR3 spans 13 residues.

The receptor's source is a woman aged 45-60 years who had recovered from COVID-19. Sequencing was done on a sample of PBMCs or T cells enriched from blood (not recorded which). The chain uses TRBV6-1 and TRBJ1-4; D remains unclear. CDR3 amino acids: CASSEFLNEKLFF. As DNA, the CDR3 is TGTGCCAGCAGTGAATTCCTTAATGAAAAACTGTTTTTT.